This entry lists 6 T cell receptor beta chains sequenced from one sample in a study of blood T cells in healthy people across ages. Next came a second PCR, run for roughly 6 to 11 cycles, which used a sample-barcoded 5' primer along with a J-beta primer mix. TCRdb reprocessed the 5' RACE reads via MiXCR and lists one record per CDR3 protein. The sample has roughly 2 million distinct CDR3 sequences, around half seen once. The source material was blood. These TCRs come from a woman aged 35 to 49 in good health.

J is TRBJ2-6 and V is TRBV4-3; no firm D call. The V end lost 3 bases, the J end lost 0 bases, and 12 bases lay between the germline ends. The CDR3 is 17 amino acids. CDR1 is LGHNA and CDR2 is YSLEER in the germline V gene. The CDR3 DNA is TGCGCCAGCAGCCAGGACCACGGCAGCTCTGGGGCCAACGTCCTGACTTTC. It codes for CASSQDHGSSGANVLTF.

The CDR3 DNA is TGTGCCAGCTCACCAGTTTCAGGTGTCTCCTACGAGCAGTACTTC. This sequence encodes CASSPVSGVSYEQYF. The J gene is TRBJ2-4, the V gene TRBV18, with D unclear. The end of the DNA fits TRBJ2-7 better, so the J call may be wrong. The CDR3 spans 15 residues. Germline V gene sequence: CDR1 KGHSH, CDR2 LQKENI.

This chain uses TRBV3-1 with TRBJ2-5; the match to TRBD2 covers 8 bases. V lost 0 bases and J lost 1; bases outside the gene matches: 7. CDR3 length: 17 residues. Germline V gene sequence: CDR1 LGHDT, CDR2 YNNKEL (reference sequence). The CDR3 DNA follows: TGTGCCAGCAGCCAAGATAGGATAGCGGGGATCCAAGAGACCCAGTACTTC. Translated, it gives CASSQDRIAGIQETQYF.

The V gene is TRBV5-1, the J gene TRBJ2-3; no clear D gene. CDR3 length equals 15 residues. V dropped 3 bases and J dropped 2 bases, with 13 bases sitting between them. Germline lookup yields CDR1 SGHRS and CDR2 YFSETQ. CDR3 loop: CASSSACSDTDTQYF. The CDR3 region has the DNA TGCGCCAGCAGCTCCGCCTGTTCGGACACAGATACGCAGTATTTT.

This clonotype was detected only once. The V gene is TRBV12-3 or TRBV12-4, the J gene TRBJ1-2, with D unclear. CDR3 length equals 14 residues. Trimming stripped 5 bases from V and 4 bases from J, with 14 bases between. CDR3 sequence (DNA): TGTGCCAGCAGTCCTCAGTCGGCCCCCTATGGCTACACCTTC. Protein sequence: CASSPQSAPYGYTF.

This clonotype was counted a few times. The chain uses TRBV28 and TRBJ2-7, with 13 bases lining up with TRBD2. This CDR3 has 19 residues. The germline V gene has CDR1 MDHEN and CDR2 SYDVKM. The J segment lost 0 bases and the V segment lost 7 bases, leaving 15 bases of the junction unmatched. The CDR3 loop is CASIQGGTSGITSSYEQYF. CDR3 coding DNA: TGTGCCAGCATCCAAGGAGGGACTAGCGGGATTACTAGCTCCTACGAGCAGTACTTC.